This paragraph reports one T cell receptor beta chain. Profiled with immunoSEQ multiplex PCR; TCRdb holds only in-frame clones, not every one. The table includes around 20,000 clones, 65% to 80% detected once. Any history of autoimmune disease or systemic immunosuppression disqualified patients. These data belong to a study of OX40 agonist ivuxolimab in advanced cancers. J gave up 1 base and V 4 bases, and 6 bases lay outside the gene matches. The germline V gene has CDR1 SGHDT and CDR2 YYEEEE. There are 15 residues in the CDR3. The sequencing used CD4+ or CD8+ T cells sorted from blood, collected in a trial of the OX40 agonist ivuxolimab. The sequence was obtained from an adult with an advanced solid tumor such as melanoma, head and neck, liver or kidney cancer. The rearrangement joins TRBV5-6 to TRBJ2-7, with 9 bases matching TRBD1. CDR3: CASSPNGQGSYEQYF. The CDR3 DNA is TGTGCCAGCAGCCCGAACGGACAGGGGTCCTACGAGCAGTACTTC.